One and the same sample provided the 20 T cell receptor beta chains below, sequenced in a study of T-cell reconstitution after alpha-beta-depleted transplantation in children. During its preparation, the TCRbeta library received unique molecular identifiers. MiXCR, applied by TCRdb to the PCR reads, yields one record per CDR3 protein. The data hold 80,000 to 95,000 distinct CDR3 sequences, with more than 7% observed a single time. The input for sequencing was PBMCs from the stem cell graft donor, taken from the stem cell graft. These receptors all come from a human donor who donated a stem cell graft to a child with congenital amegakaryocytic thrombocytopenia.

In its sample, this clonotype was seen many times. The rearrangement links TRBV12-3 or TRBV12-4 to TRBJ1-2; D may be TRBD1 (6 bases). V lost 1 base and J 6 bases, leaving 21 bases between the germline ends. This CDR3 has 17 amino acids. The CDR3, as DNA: TGTGCCAGCAGTTTAGATTTAACCAGCCAGGGGATTCATGGCTACACCTTC. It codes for CASSLDLTSQGIHGYTF.

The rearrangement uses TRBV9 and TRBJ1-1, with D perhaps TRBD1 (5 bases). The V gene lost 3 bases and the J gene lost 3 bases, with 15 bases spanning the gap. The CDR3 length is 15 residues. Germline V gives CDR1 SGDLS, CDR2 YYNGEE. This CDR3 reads CASSDRDALHTEAFF. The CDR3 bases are TGTGCCAGCAGCGACCGGGACGCCCTACACACTGAAGCTTTCTTT.

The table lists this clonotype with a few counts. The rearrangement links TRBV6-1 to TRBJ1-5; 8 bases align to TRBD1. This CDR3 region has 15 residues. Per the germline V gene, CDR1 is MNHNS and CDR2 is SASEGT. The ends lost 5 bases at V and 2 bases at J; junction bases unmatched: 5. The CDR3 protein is CASSPRGQGNQPQHF. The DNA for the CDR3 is TGTGCCAGCAGTCCGCGGGGACAGGGCAATCAGCCCCAGCATTTT.

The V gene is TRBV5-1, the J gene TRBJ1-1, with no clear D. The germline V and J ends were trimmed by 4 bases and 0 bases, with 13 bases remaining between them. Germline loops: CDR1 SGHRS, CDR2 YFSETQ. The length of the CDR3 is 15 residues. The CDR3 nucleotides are TGCGCCAGCAGCGACGTATTGGCCCTGAACACTGAAGCTTTCTTT. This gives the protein CASSDVLALNTEAFF.

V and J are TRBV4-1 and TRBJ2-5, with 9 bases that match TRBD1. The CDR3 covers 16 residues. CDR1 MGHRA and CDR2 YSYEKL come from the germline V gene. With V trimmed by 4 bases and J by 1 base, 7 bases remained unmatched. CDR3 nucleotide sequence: TGCGCCAGCAGCCGTCCCGGGACAGGGCTCCAAGAGACCCAGTACTTC. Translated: CASSRPGTGLQETQYF.

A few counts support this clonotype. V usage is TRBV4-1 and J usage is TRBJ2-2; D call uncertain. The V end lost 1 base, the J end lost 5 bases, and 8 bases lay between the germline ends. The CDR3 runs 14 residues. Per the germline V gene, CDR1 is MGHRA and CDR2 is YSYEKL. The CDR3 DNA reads TGCGCCAGCAGCCAAGTGGAAGGGACCGGGGAGCTGTTTTTT. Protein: CASSQVEGTGELFF.

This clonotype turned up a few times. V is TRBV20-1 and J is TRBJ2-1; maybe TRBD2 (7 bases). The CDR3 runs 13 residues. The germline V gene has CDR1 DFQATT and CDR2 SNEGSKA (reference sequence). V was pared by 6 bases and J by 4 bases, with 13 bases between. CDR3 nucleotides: TGCAGTGCCGGGGGGCATATTTACAATGAGCAGTTCTTC. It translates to CSAGGHIYNEQFF.

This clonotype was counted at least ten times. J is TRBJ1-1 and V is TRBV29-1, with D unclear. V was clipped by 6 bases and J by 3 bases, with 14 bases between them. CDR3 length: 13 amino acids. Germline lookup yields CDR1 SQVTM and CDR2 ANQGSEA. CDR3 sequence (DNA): TGCAGCGTGGCGGGTCTGGGAGACACTGAAGCTTTCTTT. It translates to CSVAGLGDTEAFF. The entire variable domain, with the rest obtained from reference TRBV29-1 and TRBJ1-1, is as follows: SAVISQKPSRDICQRGTSLTIQCQVDSQVTMMFWYRQQPGQSLTLIATANQGSEATYESGFVIDKFPISRPNLTFSTLTVSNMSPEDSSIYLCSVAGLGDTEAFFGQGTRLTVV.

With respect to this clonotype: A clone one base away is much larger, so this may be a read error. The CDR3 bases are TGCAGTGCTGCCTCGCCTCGCGGAGATTACGAGCAGTACTTC. Translation: CSAASPRGDYEQYF. The chain couples TRBV20-1 to TRBJ2-7; unclear D gene. V was shortened by 5 bases and J by 4 bases, with 18 bases between the two germline ends. CDR1 and CDR2 (germline): DFQATT, SNEGSKA (reference sequence). The CDR3 length is 14 residues.

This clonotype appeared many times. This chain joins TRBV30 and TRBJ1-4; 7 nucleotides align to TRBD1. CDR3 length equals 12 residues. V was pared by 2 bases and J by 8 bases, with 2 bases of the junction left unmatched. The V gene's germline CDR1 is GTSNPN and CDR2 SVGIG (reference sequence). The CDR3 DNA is TGTGCCTGGAGTCTGGGACAGGAAAAACTGTTTTTT. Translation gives CAWSLGQEKLFF.

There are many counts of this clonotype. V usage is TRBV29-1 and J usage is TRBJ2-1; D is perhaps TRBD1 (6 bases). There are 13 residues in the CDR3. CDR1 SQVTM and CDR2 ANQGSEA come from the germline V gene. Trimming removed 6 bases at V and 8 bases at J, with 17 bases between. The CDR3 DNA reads TGCAGCGTGACAGGCTATCCACTTGATGAGCAGTTCTTC. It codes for CSVTGYPLDEQFF.

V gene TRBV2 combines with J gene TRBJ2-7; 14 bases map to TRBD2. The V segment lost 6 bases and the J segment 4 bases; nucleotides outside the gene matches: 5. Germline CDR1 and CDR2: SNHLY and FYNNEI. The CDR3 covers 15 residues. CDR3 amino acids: CASRPTSGRGYEQYF. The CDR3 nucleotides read TGTGCCAGCAGACCGACTAGCGGGAGGGGATACGAGCAGTACTTC.

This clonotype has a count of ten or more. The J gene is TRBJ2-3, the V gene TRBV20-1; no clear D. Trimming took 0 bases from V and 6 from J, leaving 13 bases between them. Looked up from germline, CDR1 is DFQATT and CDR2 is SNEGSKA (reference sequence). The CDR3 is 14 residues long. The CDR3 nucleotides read TGCAGTGCTAGAGATCAGGTCCACGGGGATACGCAGTATTTT. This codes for CSARDQVHGDTQYF.

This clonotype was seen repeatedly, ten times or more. The CDR3 is CASSPWRSGELFF. The CDR3, as DNA: TGCGCCAGCAGCCCCTGGCGATCCGGGGAGCTGTTTTTT. The chain uses TRBV5-1 and TRBJ2-2; D not certain. Germline V gene sequence: CDR1 SGHRS, CDR2 YFSETQ. V was cut by 4 bases and J by 6 bases, with 10 bases left in between. CDR3 length: 13 residues. Using reference TRBV5-1 and TRBJ2-2 for the parts outside the CDR3, the full variable domain is KAGVTQTPRYLIKTRGQQVTLSCSPISGHRSVSWYQQTPGQGLQFLFEYFSETQRNKGNFPGRFSGRQFSNSRSEMNVSTLELGDSALYLCASSPWRSGELFFGEGSRLTVL.

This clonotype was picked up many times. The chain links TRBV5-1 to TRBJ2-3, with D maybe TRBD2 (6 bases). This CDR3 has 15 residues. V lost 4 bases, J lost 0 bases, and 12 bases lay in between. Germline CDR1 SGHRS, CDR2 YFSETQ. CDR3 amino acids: CASSAGGFSTDTQYF. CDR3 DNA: TGCGCCAGCAGCGCAGGAGGGTTCAGCACAGATACGCAGTATTTT.

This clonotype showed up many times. DNA of the CDR3: TGTGCCAGCAGCCAGGATGCGCGGTACACTGAAGCTTTCTTT. It specifies CASSQDARYTEAFF. This chain joins TRBV3-1 and TRBJ1-1, with D uncertain. This CDR3 spans 14 amino acids. The germline CDR1 and CDR2 sequences are LGHDT and YNNKEL (reference sequence). V was cut by 3 bases and J by 3 bases, with 11 bases left in between.

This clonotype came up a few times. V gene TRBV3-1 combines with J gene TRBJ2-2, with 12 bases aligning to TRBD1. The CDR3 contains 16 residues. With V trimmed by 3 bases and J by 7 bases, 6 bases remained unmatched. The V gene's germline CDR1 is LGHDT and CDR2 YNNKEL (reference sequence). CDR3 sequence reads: CASSQGQGAHSGELFF. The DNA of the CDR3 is TGTGCCAGCAGCCAGGGACAGGGGGCGCATAGCGGGGAGCTGTTTTTT.

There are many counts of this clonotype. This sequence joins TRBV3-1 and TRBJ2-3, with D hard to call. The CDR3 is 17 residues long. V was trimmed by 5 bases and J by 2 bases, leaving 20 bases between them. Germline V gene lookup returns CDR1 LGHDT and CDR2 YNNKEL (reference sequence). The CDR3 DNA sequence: TGTGCCAGCAGCAATCCAACCGTCGGCCCCTCCACAGATACGCAGTATTTT. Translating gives CASSNPTVGPSTDTQYF.

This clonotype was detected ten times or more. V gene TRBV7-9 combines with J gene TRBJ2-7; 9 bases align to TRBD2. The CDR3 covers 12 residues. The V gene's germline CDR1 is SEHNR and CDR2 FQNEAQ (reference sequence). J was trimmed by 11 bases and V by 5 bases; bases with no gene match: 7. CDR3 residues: CASSPGASGEYF. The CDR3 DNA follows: TGTGCCAGCAGCCCTGGCGCTAGCGGGGAGTACTTC.

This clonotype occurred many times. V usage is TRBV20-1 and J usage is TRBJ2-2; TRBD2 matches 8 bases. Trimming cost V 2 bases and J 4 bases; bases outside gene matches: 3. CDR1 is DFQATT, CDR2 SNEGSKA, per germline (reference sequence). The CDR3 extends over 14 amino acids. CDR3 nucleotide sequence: TGCAGTGCTAGACACGGGAGGGGCACCGGGGAGCTGTTTTTT. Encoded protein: CSARHGRGTGELFF.